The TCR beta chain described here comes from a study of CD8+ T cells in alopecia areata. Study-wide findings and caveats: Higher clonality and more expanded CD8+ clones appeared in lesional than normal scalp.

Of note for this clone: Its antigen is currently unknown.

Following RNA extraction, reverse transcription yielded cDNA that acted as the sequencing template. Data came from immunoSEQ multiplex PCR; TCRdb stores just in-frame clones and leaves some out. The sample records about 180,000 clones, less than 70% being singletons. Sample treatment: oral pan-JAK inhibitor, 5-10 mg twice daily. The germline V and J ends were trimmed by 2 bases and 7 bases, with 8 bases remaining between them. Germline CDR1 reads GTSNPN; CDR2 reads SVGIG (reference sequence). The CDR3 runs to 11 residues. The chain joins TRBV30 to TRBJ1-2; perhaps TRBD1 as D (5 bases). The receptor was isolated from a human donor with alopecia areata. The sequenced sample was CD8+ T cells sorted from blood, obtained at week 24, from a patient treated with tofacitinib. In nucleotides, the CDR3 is TGTGCCTGGAGTTTAGGGGTTGGCTACACCTTC. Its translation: CAWSLGVGYTF.